A selection of T cell receptor beta chains follows, all from one sample in a study of early T cells in non-severe SARS-CoV-2 infection. TCRdb called the 5' RACE reads again in MiXCR, with one record for every CDR3 protein. The sample consists of about 99,000 distinct CDR3 sequences, 15% to 20% of them appearing once. The material sequenced was whole blood. The source is an adult who was a healthcare worker with PCR-confirmed SARS-CoV-2 infection or an uninfected control (not recorded which). The CDR3 runs from the conserved cysteine through the conserved F or W.

TRBJ2-1	TRBV29-1	CSVERPQSYNEQFF
TRBJ1-2	TRBV13	CASSPETGDGYTF
TRBJ2-1	TRBV29-1	CSVEDRVRSYNEQFF
TRBJ2-7	TRBV20-1	CSASRPGTAYEQYF
TRBJ2-7	TRBV4-3	CANSQAGGASYEQYF
TRBJ2-2	TRBV11-2	CASSSGLAGNTGELFF
TRBJ2-4	TRBV6-5	CASRGGTLLAKNIQYF
TRBJ2-3	TRBV7-2	CASSLDRLLRTQYF
TRBJ1-2	TRBV20-1	CSAILGINGNYTF
TRBJ2-5	TRBV6-5	CASSSMDWAHQETQYF
TRBJ1-6	TRBV6-2/TRBV6-3	CASNGSLRNSPLHF
TRBJ1-2	TRBV24-1	CATSDSDRGNYGYTF
TRBJ1-4	TRBV12-3/TRBV12-4	CASSQTGISVKLFF
TRBJ2-7	TRBV28	CASSLGGGYEQYF
TRBJ2-1	TRBV7-9	CASSRDSWFNNEQFF
TRBJ2-7	TRBV7-2	CASSLGTGQGLSYEQYF
TRBJ2-7	TRBV13	CASSLAGNEQYF
TRBJ2-1	TRBV6-2/TRBV6-3	CASREADNAYNEQFF
TRBJ2-1	TRBV28	CASRLAGFSHNEQFF
TRBJ1-1	TRBV27	CASSLEYDRVNTEAFF
TRBJ2-1	TRBV13	CASSPQTSGIYNEQFF
TRBJ2-1	TRBV7-9	CAGMDLLRGSYNEQFF
TRBJ2-3	TRBV28	CASTSSPGLADTDTQYF
TRBJ2-5	TRBV20-1	CSARDPTGLGQETQYF
TRBJ2-1	TRBV7-2	CASSAPSGTYWNEQFF
TRBJ1-6	TRBV7-9	CASSSPGVYYNSPLHF
TRBJ2-1	TRBV5-1	CASSLARLSSLFF
TRBJ2-1	TRBV13	CASSFRDRGFDEQFF
TRBJ2-7	TRBV30	CAWSVTPSYEQYF
TRBJ1-1	TRBV7-9	CASSFGFMNTEAFF
TRBJ1-6	TRBV11-2	CASSLRGVRASLNSPLHF